This passage covers 16 T cell receptor beta chains from one sample sequenced in a study of T cells expressing NK-cell markers. Reprocessing the 5' RACE reads, TCRdb reports a single entry for every CDR3 protein and omits DNA. The sample totals 300,000 to 500,000 distinct CDR3 sequences. Sequencing was done on a sample of blood T cells: a sorted CD56 or NKG2C T cell subset, CD4+ or CD8+ T cells, or bulk PBMC T cells (not recorded which). Source of these receptors: a woman aged 45 to 65 in good health.

The rearrangement joins TRBV5-1 to TRBJ1-1; as DNA is missing, the TRBD1 call by TCRdb cannot be tested. The CDR3 spans 15 residues. CDR1 SGHRS and CDR2 YFSETQ come from the germline V gene. The CDR3 is CASSLAGSWGTEAFF.

The rearrangement links TRBV5-5 to TRBJ2-1; TCRdb gives TRBD1 as the D gene, but with no DNA this cannot be confirmed. Per the germline V gene, CDR1 is SGHKS and CDR2 is YYEKEE (reference sequence). This CDR3 has 16 amino acids. This CDR3 is CASSLGLNTGYGEQFF. Full variable domain (remainder filled in from reference TRBV5-5 and TRBJ2-1): DAGVTQSPTHLIKTRGQQVTLRCSPISGHKSVSWYQQVLGQGPQFIFQYYEKEERGRGNFPDRFSARQFPNYSSELNVNALLLGDSALYLCASSLGLNTGYGEQFFGPGTRLTVL.

The rearrangement joins TRBV9 to TRBJ2-3; the D call from TCRdb, TRBD1, cannot be confirmed without DNA. Germline V lookup: CDR1 SGDLS, CDR2 YYNGEE. This CDR3 is 15 amino acids long. CDR3 sequence: CASNPTGVSADTQYF.

The chain employs TRBV30 and TRBJ2-7; the D gene TCRdb calls, TRBD1, cannot be checked with no DNA. Germline V gene data show CDR1 as GTSNPN and CDR2 as SVGIG (reference sequence). CDR3 length: 12 residues. CDR3 sequence reads: CAWSPQGDEQYF.

V usage is TRBV28 and J usage is TRBJ2-2; TCRdb outputs TRBD2, but without DNA this stays unchecked. The CDR3 runs 15 residues. Germline CDR1 and CDR2: MDHEN and SYDVKM. Here the CDR3 reads CASSRAGGGNGELFF.

This chain links TRBV4-1 with TRBJ2-1; TCRdb gives TRBD2 as the D gene, but with no DNA this cannot be confirmed. The CDR3 length is 17 residues. Germline CDR1 MGHRA, CDR2 YSYEKL. This CDR3 is CASSQTSGSTYYNEQFF.

The chain has TRBV10-3 and TRBJ1-3. Germline values: CDR1 ENHRY, CDR2 SYGVKD. CDR3 length equals 18 residues. CDR3 sequence: CAISESLETGPPGNTIYF.

The V call is TRBV20-1, the J call TRBJ2-3. Germline values: CDR1 DFQATT, CDR2 SNEGSKA (reference sequence). The CDR3 is 13 residues long. The CDR3: CSASFGFTDTQYF.

This chain links TRBV6-1 with TRBJ1-6; TCRdb returns TRBD1, unconfirmable since there is no DNA. This CDR3 has 14 residues. CDR1 is MNHNS, CDR2 SASEGT, per germline. CDR3 protein: CASSGDSKNSPLHF.

The V and J genes are TRBV7-9 and TRBJ2-1; TCRdb designates TRBD2, a call that cannot be tested without DNA. From germline, CDR1 is SEHNR and CDR2 FQNEAQ (reference sequence). The CDR3 runs to 16 residues. The CDR3 spells CASSLVLAGGRNEQFF.

The V gene is TRBV5-1, the J gene TRBJ2-6. The CDR3 consists of 19 residues. Germline loops: CDR1 SGHRS, CDR2 YFSETQ. The CDR3 is CASSLEYRDLAFGANVLTF.

This chain uses TRBV12-3 or TRBV12-4 with TRBJ2-3; TCRdb picks TRBD1, but there is no DNA to check that call. The CDR3 is 14 amino acids. The chain's CDR3 is CASSHPGASDTQYF.

The chain employs TRBV24-1 and TRBJ2-1. Germline lookup yields CDR1 KGHDR and CDR2 SFDVKD. This CDR3 region has 13 residues. CDR3 loop: CATTAGTYNEQFF.

CDR3 loop: CASSHGVTEAFF. The rearrangement uses TRBV4-1 and TRBJ1-1. In germline, CDR1 is MGHRA, CDR2 YSYEKL. The CDR3 extends over 12 amino acids.

The chain combines TRBV6-1 with TRBJ1-2; TCRdb's D gene call, TRBD1, goes unchecked for lack of DNA. This CDR3 spans 15 amino acids. Germline lookup yields CDR1 MNHNS and CDR2 SASEGT. The CDR3 is CASSESTGGLYGYTF.

This rearrangement joins TRBV6-1 to TRBJ1-5; there is no DNA to check the TCRdb D call of TRBD1. The CDR3 covers 13 residues. Per the germline V gene, CDR1 is MNHNS and CDR2 is SASEGT. CDR3 region: CASSEIRVRPQHF.